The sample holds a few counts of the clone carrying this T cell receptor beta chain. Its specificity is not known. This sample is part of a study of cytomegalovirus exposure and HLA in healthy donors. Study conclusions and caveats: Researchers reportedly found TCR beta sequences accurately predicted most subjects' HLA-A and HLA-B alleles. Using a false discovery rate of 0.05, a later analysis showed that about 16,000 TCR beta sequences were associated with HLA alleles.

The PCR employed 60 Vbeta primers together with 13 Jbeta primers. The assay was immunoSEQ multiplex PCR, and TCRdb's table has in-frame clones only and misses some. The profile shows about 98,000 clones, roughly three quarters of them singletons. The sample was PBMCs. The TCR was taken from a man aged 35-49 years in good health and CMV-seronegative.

The CDR3: CASSIYPGSINYEQYF. The CDR3 DNA reads as TGTGCCAGTAGTATATACCCAGGATCGATTAACTACGAGCAGTACTTC. J is TRBJ2-7 and V is TRBV19; D is unresolved. V was trimmed by 2 bases and J by 3 bases, leaving 17 bases between them. This CDR3 comprises 16 residues. Germline CDR1 LNHDA, CDR2 SQIVND (reference sequence). Full variable domain (missing parts from reference TRBV19 and TRBJ2-7): DGGITQSPKYLFRKEGQNVTLSCEQNLNHDAMYWYRQDPGQGLRLIYYSQIVNDFQKGDIAEGYSVSREKKESFPLTVTSAQKNPTAFYLCASSIYPGSINYEQYFGPGTRLTVT.